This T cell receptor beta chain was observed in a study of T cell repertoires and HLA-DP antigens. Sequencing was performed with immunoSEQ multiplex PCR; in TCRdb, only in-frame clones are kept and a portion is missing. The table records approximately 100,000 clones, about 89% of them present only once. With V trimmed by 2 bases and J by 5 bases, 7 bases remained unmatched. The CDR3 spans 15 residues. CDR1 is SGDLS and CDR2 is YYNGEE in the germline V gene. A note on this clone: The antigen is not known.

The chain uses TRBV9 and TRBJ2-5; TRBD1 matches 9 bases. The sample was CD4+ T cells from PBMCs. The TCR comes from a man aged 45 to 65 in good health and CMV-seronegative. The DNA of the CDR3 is TGTGCCAGCAGCGTGGGACAGGGTCAATTGGAGACCCAGTACTTC. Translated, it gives CASSVGQGQLETQYF.